What follows are 20 T cell receptor beta chains derived from one specimen sequenced in a study of blood T cell repertoires in COVID-19. Libraries were prepared by immunoSEQ multiplex PCR; TCRdb keeps only in-frame clonotypes and omits some of them. The data hold around 94,000 clones, with about 80% observed a single time. The sequenced material came from peripheral blood. The receptors originated from a man aged 55-75 years with acute or convalescent COVID-19.

The chain uses TRBV6-5 and TRBJ1-2; TRBD1 matches at 8 bases. Germline CDR1 MNHEY, CDR2 SVGAGI. The CDR3 sequence is 14 residues long. Trimming at V came to 4 bases and at J to 4 bases, leaving 5 bases not matched to a gene. The CDR3 loop reads CASSWDRQSYGYTF. CDR3 in DNA: TGTGCCAGCAGTTGGGACAGGCAAAGCTATGGCTACACCTTC.

This chain uses TRBV6-6 with TRBJ2-3, with unresolved D. CDR3 length: 15 amino acids. Germline assignment: CDR1 MNHNY and CDR2 SVGAGI (reference sequence). The ends were cut back, 0 bases at V and 1 base at J, with 8 bases in the middle. In nucleotides, the CDR3 is TGTGCCAGCAGTTACTCCCGGGTGGGCACAGATACGCAGTATTTT. Protein product: CASSYSRVGTDTQYF.

The chain recombines TRBV4-3 with TRBJ2-2, with a possible D match to TRBD2 (7 bases). Trimming stripped 4 bases from V and 7 bases from J, with 16 bases between. This CDR3 has 15 residues. The germline gives CDR1 LGHNA, CDR2 YSLEER. The CDR3 sequence is CASSRVWGGNGELFF. DNA of the CDR3: TGCGCCAGCAGCCGAGTGTGGGGGGGCAACGGGGAGCTGTTTTTT.

V and J are TRBV30 and TRBJ2-7, with D perhaps TRBD2 (5 bases). The CDR3 runs 12 residues. Germline V gene lookup returns CDR1 GTSNPN and CDR2 SVGIG (reference sequence). V was shortened by 4 bases and J by 0 bases, with 7 bases between the two germline ends. DNA for the CDR3: TGTGCCTGGATCGGGGACTCCTACGAGCAGTACTTC. This translates into CAWIGDSYEQYF.

The chain links TRBV24-1 to TRBJ2-5, with D perhaps matching TRBD2 (5 bases). Germline V gene data show CDR1 as KGHDR and CDR2 as SFDVKD. V gave up 5 bases and J gave up 5 bases, with 11 bases separating them. The CDR3 length is 13 residues. The CDR3 DNA follows: TGTGCCACCAGTGCGGCGGGTGGGGAGACCCAGTACTTC. This translates into CATSAAGGETQYF.

CDR3 residues: CASSTLSGQGAIGEQYF. The CDR3 nucleotides are TGTGCCAGCAGTACCCTCTCGGGACAGGGGGCCATAGGCGAGCAGTACTTC. V gene TRBV25-1 combines with J gene TRBJ2-7; 12 bases map to TRBD1. V was clipped by 5 bases and J by 6 bases; unmatched bases: 14. The CDR3 has 17 residues. Germline assignment: CDR1 MGHDK and CDR2 SYGVNS.

The V call is TRBV30, the J call TRBJ2-2; tentatively, D is TRBD1 (5 bases). The germline gives CDR1 GTSNPN, CDR2 SVGIG (reference sequence). This CDR3 is 13 amino acids long. The V end was cut by 3 bases, the J end by 5 bases, with 10 bases between. The CDR3 is CAWRVQGTGELFF. CDR3 nucleotide sequence: TGTGCCTGGAGGGTGCAGGGTACCGGGGAGCTGTTTTTT.

The V gene is TRBV5-1, the J gene TRBJ2-1; the match to TRBD1 covers 9 bases. The CDR3 is 14 amino acids. Germline values: CDR1 SGHRS, CDR2 YFSETQ. V shed 0 bases and J 5 bases; nucleotides not matched to a gene: 0. CDR3 sequence (DNA): TGCGCCAGCAGCTTGGACAGGGGGCACAATGAGCAGTTCTTC. Its translation is CASSLDRGHNEQFF.

CDR3 region: CASRATGVETQYF. The CDR3 DNA follows: TGCGCCAGCAGGGCGACAGGGGTAGAGACCCAGTACTTC. This chain uses TRBV4-1 with TRBJ2-5; the match to TRBD1 covers 8 bases. The CDR3 loop spans 13 amino acids. Germline CDR1 and CDR2: MGHRA and YSYEKL. V shed 6 bases and J 4 bases; nucleotides not matched to a gene: 4.

This rearrangement joins TRBV7-6 to TRBJ2-3; 11 bases fit TRBD2. Germline V CDR1 and CDR2: SGHVS, FNYEAQ. Germline trimming cut 5 bases from V and 2 bases from J; bases unmatched to any gene: 6. The CDR3 sequence is 16 residues long. In DNA form, the CDR3 reads TGTGCCAGCAGCCTCCGACTAGCGGGGAACACAGATACGCAGTATTTT. Its protein product is CASSLRLAGNTDTQYF.

This clone was detected only once. V and J are TRBV19 and TRBJ2-1; perhaps TRBD2 as D (5 bases). Germline CDR1 reads LNHDA; CDR2 reads SQIVND (reference sequence). Trimming removed 2 bases at V and 12 bases at J, with 8 bases between. CDR3 length equals 11 residues. The CDR3 nucleotides read TGTGCCAGTAGTATACGGGATGCGCAGTTCTTC. Translation: CASSIRDAQFF.

The chain recombines TRBV5-1 with TRBJ1-1; D is perhaps TRBD1 (5 bases). CDR1 and CDR2 (germline): SGHRS, YFSETQ. This CDR3 contains 15 residues. Trimming left V 2 bases short and J 5 bases short, with 16 bases between. The CDR3 DNA follows: TGCGCCAGCAGCTTCTCGCAGGGCCAAAGAACTGAAGCTTTCTTT. Translated: CASSFSQGQRTEAFF. Variable domain in full (rest from reference TRBV5-1 and TRBJ1-1): KAGVTQTPRYLIKTRGQQVTLSCSPISGHRSVSWYQQTPGQGLQFLFEYFSETQRNKGNFPGRFSGRQFSNSRSEMNVSTLELGDSALYLCASSFSQGQRTEAFFGQGTRLTVV.

The gene calls are TRBV2 and TRBJ1-5; 8 nucleotides agree with TRBD1. The V segment lost 5 bases and the J segment 5 bases; nucleotides outside the gene matches: 8. CDR3 length: 15 residues. CDR1 and CDR2 (germline): SNHLY, FYNNEI. The CDR3 nucleotides are TGTGCCAGCAGTTTAGACAGGGGAGGGGATCAGCCCCAGCATTTT. Translated: CASSLDRGGDQPQHF.

A single count supports this clone. The genes are TRBV19 and TRBJ1-1; D is unclear. This CDR3 spans 15 amino acids. Germline V gene data show CDR1 as LNHDA and CDR2 as SQIVND (reference sequence). V was trimmed by 3 bases and J by 2 bases, leaving 13 bases between them. CDR3 protein: CASSMRSGLNTEAFF. The CDR3 coding sequence is TGTGCCAGTAGTATGCGGTCCGGCCTTAACACTGAAGCTTTCTTT.

V usage is TRBV25-1 and J usage is TRBJ1-2; D may be TRBD1 (6 bases). V lost 5 bases and J 2 bases, leaving 6 bases between the germline ends. The CDR3 is made up of 12 amino acids. CDR1 MGHDK and CDR2 SYGVNS come from the germline V gene. CDR3 in DNA: TGTGCCAGCAGTACAGGGAACTATGGCTACACCTTC. This gives the protein CASSTGNYGYTF.

V usage is TRBV5-5 and J usage is TRBJ1-2; D remains unclear. The CDR3 runs 15 residues. The V gene's germline CDR1 is SGHKS and CDR2 YYEKEE (reference sequence). Trimming took off 0 bases at V and 3 bases at J, with 12 bases between the two ends. CDR3 loop: CASSLGVTDHYGYTF. Written as DNA, the CDR3 is TGTGCCAGCAGCTTGGGGGTTACAGATCACTATGGCTACACCTTC.

V is TRBV5-6 and J is TRBJ1-1; 9 bases agree with TRBD1. The ends lost 4 bases at V and 3 bases at J; junction bases unmatched: 7. The CDR3 loop spans 15 amino acids. Germline assignment: CDR1 SGHDT and CDR2 YYEEEE. The CDR3 region is CASSRAGTGYTEAFF. The CDR3 DNA reads as TGTGCCAGCAGCCGAGCTGGGACAGGGTACACTGAAGCTTTCTTT. The entire variable domain, with the rest obtained from reference TRBV5-6 and TRBJ1-1, is as follows: DAGVTQSPTHLIKTRGQQVTLRCSPKSGHDTVSWYQQALGQGPQFIFQYYEEEERQRGNFPDRFSGHQFPNYSSELNVNALLLGDSALYLCASSRAGTGYTEAFFGQGTRLTVV.

In its sample, this clone was seen a few times. This chain links TRBV19 with TRBJ2-7, with D maybe TRBD1 (7 bases). Per germline, CDR1 LNHDA and CDR2 SQIVND (reference sequence). Trimming cost V 5 bases and J 0 bases, with 17 bases left between them. The CDR3 extends over 16 amino acids. The CDR3 coding sequence is TGTGCCAGTAGTTCGCCAGGGGGGACCAACTCCTACGAGCAGTACTTC. Its protein product is CASSSPGGTNSYEQYF. The full variable domain, in which reference TRBV19 and TRBJ2-7 provide the parts outside the CDR3, is DGGITQSPKYLFRKEGQNVTLSCEQNLNHDAMYWYRQDPGQGLRLIYYSQIVNDFQKGDIAEGYSVSREKKESFPLTVTSAQKNPTAFYLCASSSPGGTNSYEQYFGPGTRLTVT.

This clone has a handful of counts. The chain is built from TRBV30 and TRBJ1-3, with 7 positions matching TRBD1. Trimming cost V 5 bases and J 0 bases; bases outside gene matches: 1. The CDR3 is 13 amino acids. In germline, CDR1 is GTSNPN, CDR2 SVGIG (reference sequence). In DNA form, the CDR3 reads TGTGCCTGGGACAGGGCCTCTGGAAACACCATATATTTT. It codes for CAWDRASGNTIYF.

V usage is TRBV28 and J usage is TRBJ1-2, with a weak D call TRBD1 (5 bases). This CDR3 spans 15 amino acids. V was clipped by 10 bases and J by 3 bases, with 21 bases between them. The germline gives CDR1 MDHEN, CDR2 SYDVKM. In DNA, the CDR3 is TGTGCCACACCGGGTGGCAGGCAGGGTGACTATGGCTACACCTTC. It encodes CATPGGRQGDYGYTF.